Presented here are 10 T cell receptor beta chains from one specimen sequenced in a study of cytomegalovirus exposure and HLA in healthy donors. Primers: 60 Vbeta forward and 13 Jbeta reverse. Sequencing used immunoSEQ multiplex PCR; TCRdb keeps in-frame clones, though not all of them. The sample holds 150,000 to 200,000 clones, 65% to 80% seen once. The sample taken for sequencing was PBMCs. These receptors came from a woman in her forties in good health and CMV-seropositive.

This CDR3 is CASNLGLGPSGANVLTF. CDR3 nucleotides: TGTGCCAGCAACCTTGGGTTGGGGCCTTCTGGGGCCAACGTCCTGACTTTC. This chain connects TRBV5-8 to TRBJ2-6; the D gene is possibly TRBD1 (5 bases). V gave up 6 bases and J gave up 1 base, with 17 bases separating them. Germline V gives CDR1 SGHTS, CDR2 YDEGEE. This CDR3 has 17 amino acids.

This chain's CDR3 is CASRKTGPLSTDTQYF. The CDR3 nucleotides read TGTGCCAGCAGGAAAACAGGGCCACTCAGCACAGATACGCAGTATTTT. V usage is TRBV28 and J usage is TRBJ2-3; TRBD1 might be the D (6 bases). Trimming stripped 6 bases from V and 0 bases from J, with 16 bases between. Germline V gene data show CDR1 as MDHEN and CDR2 as SYDVKM. CDR3 length: 16 amino acids.

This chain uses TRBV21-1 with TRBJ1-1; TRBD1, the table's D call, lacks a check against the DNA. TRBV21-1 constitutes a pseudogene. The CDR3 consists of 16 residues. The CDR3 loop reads CASSKLDRGRYTEAFF. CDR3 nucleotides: TGTGCCAGCAGCAAACTGGACAGGGGGCGGTACACTGAAGCTTTCTTT.

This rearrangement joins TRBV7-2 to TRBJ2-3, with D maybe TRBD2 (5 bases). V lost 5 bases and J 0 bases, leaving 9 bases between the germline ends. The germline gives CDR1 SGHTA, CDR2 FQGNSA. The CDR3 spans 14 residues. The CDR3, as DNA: TGTGCCAGCAGCATAGGACTCAGCACAGATACGCAGTATTTT. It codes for CASSIGLSTDTQYF. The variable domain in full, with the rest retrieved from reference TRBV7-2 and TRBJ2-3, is GAGVSQSPSNKVTEKGKDVELRCDPISGHTALYWYRQSLGQGLEFLIYFQGNSAPDKSGLPSDRFSAERTGGSVSTLTIQRTQQEDSAVYLCASSIGLSTDTQYFGPGTRLTVL.

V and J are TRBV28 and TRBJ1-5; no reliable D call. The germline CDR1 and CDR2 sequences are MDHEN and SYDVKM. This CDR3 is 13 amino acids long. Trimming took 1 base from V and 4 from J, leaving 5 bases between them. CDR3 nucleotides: TGTGCCAGCAGTTTATTCAGGAATCAGCCCCAGCATTTT. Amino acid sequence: CASSLFRNQPQHF. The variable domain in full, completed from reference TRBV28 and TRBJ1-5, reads DVKVTQSSRYLVKRTGEKVFLECVQDMDHENMFWYRQDPGLGLRLIYFSYDVKMKEKGDIPEGYSVSREKKERFSLILESASTNQTSMYLCASSLFRNQPQHFGDGTRLSIL.

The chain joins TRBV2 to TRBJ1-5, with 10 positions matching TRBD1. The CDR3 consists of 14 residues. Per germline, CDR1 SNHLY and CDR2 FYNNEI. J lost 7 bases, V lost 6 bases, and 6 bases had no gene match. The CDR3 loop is CASRGTGALQPQHF. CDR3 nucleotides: TGTGCCAGCAGGGGGACAGGGGCACTCCAGCCCCAGCATTTT.

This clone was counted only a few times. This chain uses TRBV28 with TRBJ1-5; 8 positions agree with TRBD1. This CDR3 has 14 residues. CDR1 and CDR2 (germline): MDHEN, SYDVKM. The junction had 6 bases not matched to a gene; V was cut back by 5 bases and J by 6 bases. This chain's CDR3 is CASSPDRVVQPQHF. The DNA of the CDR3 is TGTGCCAGCAGTCCGGACAGGGTAGTTCAGCCCCAGCATTTT.

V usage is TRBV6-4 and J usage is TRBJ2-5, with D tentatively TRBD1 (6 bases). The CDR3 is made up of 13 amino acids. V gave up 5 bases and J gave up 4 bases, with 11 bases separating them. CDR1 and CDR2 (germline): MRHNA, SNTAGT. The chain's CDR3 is CASSPDSGETQYF. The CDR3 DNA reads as TGTGCCAGCAGTCCGGACAGCGGAGAGACCCAGTACTTC.

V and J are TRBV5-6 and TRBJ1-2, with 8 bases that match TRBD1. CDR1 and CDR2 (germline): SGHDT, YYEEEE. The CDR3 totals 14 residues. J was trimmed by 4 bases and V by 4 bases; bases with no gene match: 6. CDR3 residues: CASSRDRNSYGYTF. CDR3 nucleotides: TGTGCCAGCAGCCGGGACAGGAATAGCTATGGCTACACCTTC.

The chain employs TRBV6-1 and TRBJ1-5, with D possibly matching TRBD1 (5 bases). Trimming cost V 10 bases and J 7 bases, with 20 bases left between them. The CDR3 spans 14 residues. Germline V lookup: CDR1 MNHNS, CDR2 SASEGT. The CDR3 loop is CATLPPQGRQPQHF. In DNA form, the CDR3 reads TGTGCCACTCTGCCCCCGCAGGGCCGGCAGCCCCAGCATTTT.